Given below is one T cell receptor beta chain in context. The antigen is undetermined. The data were taken from a study of shared clonotypes between healthy human individuals. Whole-study results and caveats: Generally, naive subsets came out with larger estimated richness than memory subsets. Generation of non-shared clonotypes was less probable than generation of clonotypes shared by all four donors.

There are 15 residues in the CDR3. Clones were read by immunoSEQ multiplex PCR, and TCRdb kept only the in-frame ones, dropping some. The table records roughly 2.6 million clones, approximately 92% of them present only once. The rearrangement links TRBV21-1 to TRBJ2-5; the tabulated D call, TRBD2, remains unverified against the DNA. TRBV21-1 counts as a pseudogene. Specimen: naive CD4+ T cells sorted from blood. Subset in this sample: CD45RA+ positively selected. The origin of this receptor is a man aged 18 to 30 in good health. CDR3 region: CASSKKRGTQETQYF. The DNA of the CDR3 is TGTGCCAGCAGCAAGAAACGGGGTACCCAAGAGACCCAGTACTTC.